This T cell receptor (beta chain) is from a study of CD8+CD57+ T cells in acquired aplastic anemia. Genomic DNA, the template, was used for profiling of the TCR beta VDJ and CDR3. Each CDR3 protein is one row after TCRdb ran MiXCR on the reads. The table records 450,000 to 550,000 distinct CDR3 sequences, around 32% of them present only once. Those patients picked for sequencing had displayed CD8+CD57+ cell expansion on flow cytometry. CDR1 and CDR2 from the germline V gene are SGHRS and YFSETQ. Trimming removed 3 bases at V and 16 bases at J, with 14 bases between. The CDR3 length is 12 residues. This clonotype has at least ten counts.

The sequence was obtained from a human donor with aplastic anemia. The sequencing input was sorted CD4+, CD8+, or CD8+CD57+ T cells (not recorded which) from PBMCs. The V gene is TRBV5-1, the J gene TRBJ1-6, with no clear D. CDR3 amino acids: CASSWTANQLHF. Here the CDR3 DNA reads TGCGCCAGCAGCTGGACGGCTAACCAGCTCCACTTT.